What follows are 14 T cell receptor beta chains derived from one specimen sequenced in a study of blood T cell repertoires in COVID-19. Measured with immunoSEQ multiplex PCR; TCRdb has only the in-frame clones, and not every one. The sample has around 200,000 clones; around four fifths are singletons. The sequenced sample was peripheral blood. Source of these receptors: a middle-aged man with active or convalescent COVID-19.

The rearrangement uses TRBV5-1 and TRBJ2-1; 11 bases map to TRBD1. The CDR3 covers 16 residues. The V gene's germline CDR1 is SGHRS and CDR2 YFSETQ. V gave up 4 bases and J gave up 0 bases; unmatched junction bases: 3. The DNA of the CDR3 is TGCGCCAGCAGCCCCGGGACAGGGGGCTCCTACAATGAGCAGTTCTTC. Its translation is CASSPGTGGSYNEQFF.

This chain connects TRBV24-1 to TRBJ2-1; no clear D gene. Germline V gives CDR1 KGHDR, CDR2 SFDVKD. This CDR3 has 16 amino acids. Trimming shortened V by 2 bases and J by 0 bases, and 10 bases separated the two germline ends. CDR3 loop: CATSDSQLTSYNEQFF. The CDR3 DNA follows: TGTGCCACCAGTGATTCCCAACTTACCTCCTACAATGAGCAGTTCTTC.

This sequence joins TRBV24-1 and TRBJ1-2; the D gene is possibly TRBD1 (6 bases). The V end lost 7 bases, the J end lost 4 bases, and 12 bases lay between the germline ends. CDR3 length: 13 amino acids. Germline V gene lookup returns CDR1 KGHDR and CDR2 SFDVKD. CDR3 bases: TGTGCCACCAGCTACCGGGGGGCCTATGGCTACACCTTC. This gives the protein CATSYRGAYGYTF.

The chain uses TRBV16 and TRBJ2-1; TRBD2 agrees at 8 bases. The germline V gene encodes CDR1 KGHSY and CDR2 FQNENV. The junction had 10 bases not matched to a gene; V was cut back by 1 base and J by 5 bases. The CDR3 consists of 17 residues. CDR3 DNA: TGTGCCAGCAGCCAATTTAGGGTCGGGGGACTAGACAATGAGCAGTTCTTC. It specifies CASSQFRVGGLDNEQFF.

The CDR3 protein is CASSLGLAQETQYF. The CDR3 region has the DNA TGCGCCAGCAGCCTGGGACTTGCGCAAGAGACCCAGTACTTC. The V gene is TRBV10-1, the J gene TRBJ2-5, with D possibly matching TRBD2 (6 bases). Per germline, CDR1 WNHNN and CDR2 SYGVQD (reference sequence). CDR3 length: 14 residues. V gave up 6 bases and J gave up 2 bases, with 13 bases separating them.

In this sample, this clone turned up once. The V and J genes are TRBV6-5 and TRBJ1-4; 8 nucleotides line up with TRBD1. V lost 6 bases and J lost 1; bases outside the gene matches: 4. Germline values: CDR1 MNHEY, CDR2 SVGAGI. The CDR3 runs to 15 residues. This chain's CDR3 is CASRAGGVTNEKLFF. DNA of the CDR3: TGTGCCAGCAGGGCAGGGGGCGTAACTAATGAAAAACTGTTTTTT.

This chain uses TRBV19 with TRBJ2-7; 12 nucleotides agree with TRBD2. The CDR3 loop spans 17 amino acids. From germline, CDR1 is LNHDA and CDR2 SQIVND (reference sequence). V lost 1 base to trimming and J lost 1 base; unmatched junction nucleotides: 5. Written as DNA, the CDR3 is TGTGCCAGTAGTATAGCGGGACTAGCGGGCAATTCCTACGAGCAGTACTTC. Protein sequence: CASSIAGLAGNSYEQYF.

The J gene is TRBJ1-5, the V gene TRBV24-1; TRBD1 aligns across 7 bases. The length of the CDR3 is 13 residues. The V gene end was trimmed by 5 bases and the J gene end by 6 bases; junction bases not matched to a gene: 3. Germline V CDR1 and CDR2: KGHDR, SFDVKD. CDR3 sequence (DNA): TGTGCCACCAGTGCGACAGGGCCTCAGCCCCAGCATTTT. Protein sequence: CATSATGPQPQHF.

CDR3 DNA sequence: TGTGCCAGCAGTTACTCAGGGGGCTCCTACGAGCAGTACTTC. Its protein is CASSYSGGSYEQYF. The rearrangement uses TRBV6-5 and TRBJ2-7; TRBD1 might be the D (6 bases). CDR3 size: 14 residues. From germline, CDR1 is MNHEY and CDR2 SVGAGI. V gave up 0 bases and J gave up 0 bases, with 6 bases separating them.

V is TRBV10-3 and J is TRBJ2-2; TRBD2 aligns across 7 bases. Trimming removed 11 bases from V and 3 bases from J; junction bases left unmatched: 6. The V gene's germline CDR1 is ENHRY and CDR2 SYGVKD. The CDR3 is made up of 13 amino acids. This CDR3 reads CAHGGGYTGELFF. The DNA of the CDR3 is TGTGCCCATGGCGGGGGTTACACCGGGGAGCTGTTTTTT.

This clone occurred a few times. The chain combines TRBV5-6 with TRBJ1-3, with a possible D match to TRBD1 (6 bases). This CDR3 comprises 15 residues. The germline V gene has CDR1 SGHDT and CDR2 YYEEEE. Trimming took 4 bases from V and 0 from J, leaving 11 bases between them. The CDR3 bases are TGTGCCAGCAGCATTGGACAGTTCTCTGGAAACACCATATATTTT. Translating gives CASSIGQFSGNTIYF.

This clone was detected only a few times. The chain uses TRBV3-1 (or the pseudogene TRBV3-2) and TRBJ2-2; 7 nucleotides line up with TRBD1. After removal of 4 bases from V and 7 bases from J, the junction contained 6 bases not matched to a gene. Germline V gene sequence: CDR1 LGHDT, CDR2 YNNKEL (reference sequence). There are 14 residues in the CDR3. In DNA, the CDR3 is TGTGCCAGCAGCCCTGGACAGGCGCTCGGGGAGCTGTTTTTT. Translated: CASSPGQALGELFF.

Comment on this clone: At one end, the junction sequence differs from germline, possibly due to a read error. The J gene is TRBJ1-4, the V gene TRBV5-6, with TRBD1 as a possible D gene (5 bases). The CDR3 is 15 residues long. Germline values: CDR1 SGHDT, CDR2 YYEEEE. CDR3 in amino acids: CASSPGLSQAERLFF. In DNA form, the CDR3 reads TGTGCCAGCAGCCCGGGACTCTCCCAGGCAGAAAGACTGTTTTTT.

This clone occurred many times. The V and J genes are TRBV5-1 and TRBJ1-1, with D perhaps TRBD1 (6 bases). Trimming shortened V by 2 bases and J by 4 bases, and 15 bases separated the two germline ends. Germline V gives CDR1 SGHRS, CDR2 YFSETQ. The CDR3 is made up of 15 amino acids. CDR3 nucleotide sequence: TGCGCCAGCAGCTTATGGGACATGTCGACCACTGAAGCTTTCTTT. Residues: CASSLWDMSTTEAFF.